The 30 T cell receptor beta chains given below trace back to one sample, sequenced in a study of blood T cell repertoires in COVID-19. Generated by immunoSEQ multiplex PCR, the TCRdb table keeps only in-frame clones and is missing some. Of 35,000 to 40,000 clones listed, around four fifths are singletons. What was sequenced was peripheral blood. These receptor sequences come from a man aged 55 to 70 with COVID-19, enrolled during active disease.

The V gene is TRBV19, the J gene TRBJ1-6; TRBD1 matches 7 bases. CDR3 size: 12 residues. With 4 bases clipped from V and 9 bases from J, the junction kept 0 bases outside the gene matches. Germline V gene data show CDR1 as LNHDA and CDR2 as SQIVND (reference sequence). Here the CDR3 reads CASSTGGSPLHF. The CDR3 DNA is TGTGCCAGTAGTACAGGGGGTTCACCCCTCCACTTT.

V is TRBV2 and J is TRBJ2-1; 8 bases line up with TRBD1. The junction had 5 bases not matched to a gene; V was cut back by 6 bases and J by 10 bases. The CDR3 sequence is 12 residues long. Per germline, CDR1 SNHLY and CDR2 FYNNEI. DNA for the CDR3: TGTGCCAGCAGGGACAGGGAATGGGAGCAGTTCTTC. Translated: CASRDREWEQFF.

V and J are TRBV11-2 and TRBJ2-5, with a weak D call TRBD2 (6 bases). The V end lost 0 bases, the J end lost 5 bases, and 10 bases lay between the germline ends. CDR3 length: 14 residues. CDR1 is SGHAT, CDR2 FQNNGV, per germline. CDR3 loop: CASSLDWGRETQYF. The DNA for the CDR3 is TGTGCCAGCAGCTTAGATTGGGGGAGGGAGACCCAGTACTTC.

The chain couples TRBV30 to TRBJ2-1; D ambiguous. The germline gives CDR1 GTSNPN, CDR2 SVGIG (reference sequence). V gave up 4 bases and J gave up 4 bases, with 5 bases separating them. This CDR3 contains 11 residues. The CDR3, as DNA: TGTGCCTGGACTGAGTACAATGAGCAGTTCTTC. This gives the protein CAWTEYNEQFF.

The table lists this clone with a count of one. This chain uses TRBV30 with TRBJ2-5; 9 bases align to TRBD1. This CDR3 region has 11 residues. Per germline, CDR1 GTSNPN and CDR2 SVGIG (reference sequence). V lost 4 bases and J lost 7; bases outside the gene matches: 1. DNA of the CDR3: TGTGCCTGGAAACAGGGGGCGACCCAGTACTTC. Translation: CAWKQGATQYF.

This rearrangement joins TRBV13 to TRBJ2-1, with D perhaps TRBD1 (6 bases). Germline assignment: CDR1 PRHDT and CDR2 FYEKMQ (reference sequence). V was clipped by 3 bases and J by 2 bases, with 8 bases between them. The CDR3 is made up of 14 amino acids. The CDR3 sequence is CASSFDRTYNEQFF. The CDR3 DNA is TGTGCCAGCAGCTTCGACAGGACCTACAATGAGCAGTTCTTC.

This chain connects TRBV4-3 to TRBJ1-2; 8 nucleotides match TRBD1. Germline lookup yields CDR1 LGHNA and CDR2 YSLEER. This CDR3 has 13 amino acids. V shed 3 bases, J shed 8 bases, and the junction held 5 bases outside the gene matches. The CDR3, as DNA: TGCGCCAGCAGCCAGGACAGGGTTGGCGGCTACACCTTC. Translating it yields CASSQDRVGGYTF.

The chain carries TRBV6-4 and TRBJ2-2, with a tentative D call TRBD2 (7 bases). The germline V gene has CDR1 MRHNA and CDR2 SNTAGT. The CDR3 spans 14 residues. Trimming took 6 bases from V and 5 from J, leaving 13 bases between them. CDR3 residues: CASSLGGQTGELFF. In DNA form, the CDR3 reads TGTGCCAGCAGCCTCGGGGGGCAGACCGGGGAGCTGTTTTTT.

CDR3 amino acids: CASSLDLSGSSGYTF. The CDR3 DNA is TGTGCCAGCAGCTTAGATCTTTCAGGATCTTCTGGCTACACCTTC. J is TRBJ1-2 and V is TRBV11-2; D remains unclear. The CDR3 totals 15 residues. Per germline, CDR1 SGHAT and CDR2 FQNNGV. Trimming took off 0 bases at V and 7 bases at J, with 15 bases between the two ends.

The chain recombines TRBV7-9 with TRBJ2-1; D gene uncertain. The CDR3 has 18 amino acids. Trimming pared 0 bases from V and 0 bases from J, leaving 15 bases between. Germline CDR1 and CDR2: SEHNR and FQNEAQ (reference sequence). As DNA, the CDR3 is TGTGCCAGCAGCTTAGCTACCAGGTCGCCCCTCTCCTACAATGAGCAGTTCTTC. Translating gives CASSLATRSPLSYNEQFF. The full variable domain, rest sourced from reference TRBV7-9 and TRBJ2-1, is DTGVSQNPRHKITKRGQNVTFRCDPISEHNRLYWYRQTLGQGPEFLTYFQNEAQLEKSRLLSDRFSAERPKGSFSTLEIQRTEQGDSAMYLCASSLATRSPLSYNEQFFGPGTRLTVL.

This chain connects TRBV28 to TRBJ1-6; 10 positions agree with TRBD1. Germline lookup yields CDR1 MDHEN and CDR2 SYDVKM. With 2 bases clipped from V and 10 bases from J, the junction kept 8 bases outside the gene matches. This CDR3 spans 16 amino acids. The CDR3 loop reads CASSLTRDRGSSPLHF. CDR3 coding DNA: TGTGCCAGCAGTTTAACTAGGGACAGGGGATCCTCACCCCTCCACTTT.

The gene calls are TRBV6-5 and TRBJ1-5; 8 nucleotides match TRBD1. The CDR3 contains 14 residues. Unmatched junction bases numbered 5, after V lost 6 bases and J lost 4 bases. Germline V gene lookup returns CDR1 MNHEY and CDR2 SVGAGI. The CDR3 DNA sequence: TGTGCCAGCAGCCCCAGGGGGCGGAATCAGCCCCAGCATTTT. Translating it yields CASSPRGRNQPQHF.

The V call is TRBV7-3, the J call TRBJ2-6, with D possibly TRBD1 on 5 matching bases. This CDR3 contains 18 residues. Per germline, CDR1 SGHTA and CDR2 FQGTGA. V was shortened by 1 base and J by 0 bases, with 13 bases between the two germline ends. DNA of the CDR3: TGTGCCAGCAGCTTAATAATCGACAGCCACTCTGGGGCCAACGTCCTGACTTTC. This sequence encodes CASSLIIDSHSGANVLTF.

The V and J genes are TRBV4-1 and TRBJ2-1; 10 bases are a match to TRBD2. The trim removed 1 base at V and 7 bases at J, leaving 7 bases unmatched. This CDR3 has 16 residues. In germline, CDR1 is MGHRA, CDR2 YSYEKL. DNA of the CDR3: TGCGCCAGCAGCCAAGGCCTAGCGGGAGTCTGGAATGAGCAGTTCTTC. Protein: CASSQGLAGVWNEQFF.

V is TRBV7-9 and J is TRBJ1-3; 10 nucleotides agree with TRBD1. The ends lost 5 bases at V and 4 bases at J; junction bases unmatched: 8. Germline V gene sequence: CDR1 SEHNR, CDR2 FQNEAQ (reference sequence). This CDR3 spans 16 amino acids. Here the CDR3 DNA reads TGTGCCAGCAGCAATGACAGGGGGCCTTACGGAAACACCATATATTTT. It translates to CASSNDRGPYGNTIYF.

V and J are TRBV28 and TRBJ1-1; D gene unclear. The CDR3 runs to 13 residues. Trimming cost V 8 bases and J 3 bases, with 13 bases left between them. Germline CDR1 is MDHEN and CDR2 is SYDVKM. DNA of the CDR3: TGTGCCAGCCGCGGGGTATTGCACACTGAAGCTTTCTTT. Encoded protein: CASRGVLHTEAFF.

The CDR3 DNA is TGTGCCAGCAGGGGGAGGCACACTGAAGCTTTCTTT. It is translated as CASRGRHTEAFF. The chain couples TRBV27 to TRBJ1-1; D is unresolved. Trimming cost V 6 bases and J 3 bases, with 8 bases left between them. The CDR3 has 12 residues. CDR1 is MNHEY and CDR2 is SMNVEV in the germline V gene (reference sequence).

The V and J genes are TRBV12-3 or TRBV12-4 and TRBJ2-7, with a possible D match to TRBD1 (6 bases). This CDR3 has 13 residues. Trimming removed 4 bases at V and 4 bases at J, with 11 bases between. The CDR3 reads CASSSGTPYEQYF. CDR3 coding DNA: TGTGCCAGCAGTTCCGGGACACCTTACGAGCAGTACTTC.

The chain uses TRBV7-9 and TRBJ2-1; 7 nucleotides align to TRBD2. Looked up from germline, CDR1 is SEHNR and CDR2 is FQNEAQ (reference sequence). The J segment lost 4 bases and the V segment lost 11 bases, leaving 11 bases of the junction unmatched. The CDR3 has 14 amino acids. CDR3 DNA: TGTGCCTCCTCTCGGGGACTAATTTACAATGAGCAGTTCTTC. Translation: CASSRGLIYNEQFF.

For the CDR3, the DNA is TGTGCCAGCAGGGGGGACAGGGGACCCAACACTGAAGCTTTCTTT. This translates into CASRGDRGPNTEAFF. This chain links TRBV6-5 with TRBJ1-1, with 10 bases matching TRBD1. Germline V lookup: CDR1 MNHEY, CDR2 SVGAGI. Germline trimming cut 6 bases from V and 2 bases from J; bases unmatched to any gene: 6. This CDR3 is built from 15 residues.

The J gene is TRBJ1-1, the V gene TRBV5-1, with 10 bases lining up with TRBD1. The CDR3 consists of 17 residues. Germline V CDR1 and CDR2: SGHRS, YFSETQ. The V and J ends lost 0 bases and 2 bases, in that order; junction bases with no gene match: 7. CDR3 bases: TGCGCCAGCAGCTTGGCCGGGACAGGGGAGCTCAACACTGAAGCTTTCTTT. This codes for CASSLAGTGELNTEAFF.

The J gene is TRBJ1-1, the V gene TRBV2, with D maybe TRBD1 (5 bases). From germline, CDR1 is SNHLY and CDR2 FYNNEI. The CDR3 is 14 residues long. The germline V and J ends were trimmed by 4 bases and 4 bases, with 13 bases remaining between them. The chain's CDR3 is CASSVYRWRTEAFF. CDR3 coding DNA: TGTGCCAGCAGTGTATACAGGTGGCGCACTGAAGCTTTCTTT.

This clone was observed a few times. This chain uses TRBV6-4 with TRBJ2-2; the match to TRBD1 covers 7 bases. The germline CDR1 and CDR2 sequences are MRHNA and SNTAGT. Trimming took 9 bases from V and 5 from J; bases not matched to a gene: 6. This CDR3 contains 13 residues. CDR3 DNA sequence: TGTGCCAGTCGACAGGGAGAAACCGGGGAGCTGTTTTTT. Translating it yields CASRQGETGELFF.

The chain is built from TRBV28 and TRBJ2-7, with a weak D call TRBD2 (6 bases). This CDR3 is 13 amino acids long. The V end lost 8 bases, the J end lost 2 bases, and 13 bases lay between the germline ends. CDR1 is MDHEN, CDR2 SYDVKM, per germline. The CDR3 DNA follows: TGTGCCAGCGGTACGGGAGCGACCTACGAGCAGTACTTC. Its translation: CASGTGATYEQYF.

This rearrangement joins TRBV4-1 to TRBJ1-5; D is possibly TRBD1 (5 bases). The V gene's germline CDR1 is MGHRA and CDR2 YSYEKL. The CDR3 spans 13 residues. The V gene lost 3 bases and the J gene lost 5 bases, with 8 bases spanning the gap. The CDR3 spells CASSHSRDQPQHF. The CDR3 nucleotides read TGCGCCAGCAGCCATTCCAGGGATCAGCCCCAGCATTTT.

The chain carries TRBV7-2 and TRBJ1-5; 11 nucleotides align to TRBD1. There are 18 residues in the CDR3. CDR1 and CDR2 from the germline V gene are SGHTA and FQGNSA. Trimming took 5 bases from V and 2 from J; bases not matched to a gene: 11. CDR3 sequence: CASSPGDRGVAGNQPQHF. The CDR3 DNA follows: TGTGCCAGCAGCCCGGGGGACAGGGGGGTAGCGGGCAATCAGCCCCAGCATTTT.

The chain has TRBV9 and TRBJ2-2; perhaps TRBD2 as D (5 bases). This CDR3 region has 15 residues. Germline CDR1 SGDLS, CDR2 YYNGEE. V lost 3 bases, J lost 2 bases, and 11 bases lay in between. DNA for the CDR3: TGTGCCAGCAGCGGGAGGACGAGAAACACCGGGGAGCTGTTTTTT. Its protein product is CASSGRTRNTGELFF.

Of note for this clone: Other nucleotide sequences in the sample specify the same CDR3. The chain is built from TRBV9 and TRBJ2-7, with 7 bases that match TRBD2. The CDR3 has 15 amino acids. The germline V gene has CDR1 SGDLS and CDR2 YYNGEE. V lost 2 bases, J lost 0 bases, and 5 bases stayed unmatched. CDR3 DNA: TGTGCCAGCAGCGTCTCTAGCGGTAGCTCCTACGAGCAGTACTTC. Protein product: CASSVSSGSSYEQYF.

The CDR3: CASDDREAAEAFF. As DNA, the CDR3 is TGTGCCAGTGACGACAGGGAGGCCGCTGAAGCTTTCTTT. The V call is TRBV19, the J call TRBJ1-1; 7 bases agree with TRBD1. The CDR3 consists of 13 residues. V shed 8 bases, J shed 6 bases, and the junction held 9 bases outside the gene matches. In germline, CDR1 is LNHDA, CDR2 SQIVND (reference sequence).

This chain connects TRBV5-1 to TRBJ1-1; 7 nucleotides line up with TRBD1. This CDR3 is 15 amino acids long. The V gene end was trimmed by 0 bases and the J gene end by 3 bases; junction bases not matched to a gene: 5. CDR1 and CDR2 from the germline V gene are SGHRS and YFSETQ. This CDR3 reads CASSLADRVDTEAFF. CDR3 nucleotide sequence: TGCGCCAGCAGCTTGGCCGACAGGGTTGACACTGAAGCTTTCTTT.